A selection of T cell receptor beta chains follows, all from one sample in a study of beta chain features in type 1 diabetes. The data were produced by immunoSEQ multiplex PCR, yet TCRdb's version contains in-frame clones alone and is incomplete. This table has about 280,000 clones, 15% appearing once. Sequenced: naive CD4+ T cells from blood. Source of these receptors: a man between 18 and 35 years old with type 1 diabetes. Each CDR3 is given with its conserved first and last residue. A D gene is named only where the DNA matches it firmly. Clone size is given for some rows only: seen once, a few or many times, or a class if the clone is expanded.

.	TRBJ2-7	TRBV7-8	few	TGTGCCAGCAGCTCGTTGGACAGATACGAGCAGTACTTC	CASSSLDRYEQYF
.	TRBJ2-7	TRBV5-4	few	TGTGCCAGCAGCCGCGTCGGTGGCGGTGCACTCTACGAGCAGTACTTC	CASSRVGGGALYEQYF
TRBD1	TRBJ2-5	TRBV7-9	.	TGTGCCATTGGAACAGGGGGGCCGGAGTACTTC	CAIGTGGPEYF
.	TRBJ1-2	TRBV7-9	.	TGTGCCAGCAGCCCGGACACCTTCTATGGCTACACCTTC	CASSPDTFYGYTF
.	TRBJ2-7	TRBV6-6	few	TGTGCCAGCAGAGACGGCAGGGGAATATACGAGCAGTACTTC	CASRDGRGIYEQYF
.	TRBJ1-2	TRBV28	.	TGTGCCAGCAGCACCCGGAGCTATGGCTACACCTTC	CASSTRSYGYTF
TRBD1	TRBJ1-1	TRBV29-1	.	TGCAGCGTTCACAGGGGCCTGAACACTGAAGCTTTCTTT	CSVHRGLNTEAFF
.	TRBJ1-5	TRBV20-1	few	TGCAGTACAGCCCCCAATCAGCCCCAGCATTTT	CSTAPNQPQHF
TRBD1	TRBJ2-7	TRBV18	.	TGTGCCAGCTCACCGGGACAGGCAGGATACGAGCAGTACTTC	CASSPGQAGYEQYF
TRBD2	TRBJ2-5	TRBV7-2	.	TGTGCCAGCAGCCTCGACCGGGGGGGCGGGACCCAGTACTTC	CASSLDRGGGTQYF
TRBD1	TRBJ1-2	TRBV7-2	.	TGTGCCAGCAGCCTCCGGACAGGGGGCGACTATGGCTACACCTTC	CASSLRTGGDYGYTF
TRBD2	TRBJ2-4	TRBV7-9	.	TGTGCCAGCAGCACTGCTAGCGGGTCAGCCAAAAACATTCAGTACTTC	CASSTASGSAKNIQYF
.	TRBJ2-3	TRBV7-8	.	TGTGCCAGCGCCTTTCGGGGGAGTCGTACGCAGTATTTT	CASAFRGSRTQYF